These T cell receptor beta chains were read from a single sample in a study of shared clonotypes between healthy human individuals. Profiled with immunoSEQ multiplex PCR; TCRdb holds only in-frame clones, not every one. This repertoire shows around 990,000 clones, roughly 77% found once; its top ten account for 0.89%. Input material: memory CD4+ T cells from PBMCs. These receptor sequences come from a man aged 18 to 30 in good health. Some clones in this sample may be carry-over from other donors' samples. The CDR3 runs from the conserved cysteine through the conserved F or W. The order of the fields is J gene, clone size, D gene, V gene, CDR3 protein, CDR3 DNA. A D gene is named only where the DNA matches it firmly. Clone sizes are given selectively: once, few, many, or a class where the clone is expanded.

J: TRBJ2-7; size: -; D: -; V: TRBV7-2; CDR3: CASSYRTEGGYEQYF; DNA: TGTGCCAGCAGCTACCGAACAGAAGGGGGCTACGAGCAGTACTTC
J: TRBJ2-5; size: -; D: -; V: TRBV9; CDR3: CASSVRSGGGDPTQYF; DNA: TGTGCCAGCAGCGTAAGATCCGGGGGCGGTGACCCGACCCAGTACTTC
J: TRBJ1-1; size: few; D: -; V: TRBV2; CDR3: CASSAITPNTEAFF; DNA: TGTGCCAGCAGCGCCATAACACCTAACACTGAAGCTTTCTTT
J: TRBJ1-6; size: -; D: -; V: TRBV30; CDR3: CAGTTRGDSPLHF; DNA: TGTGCCGGAACGACAAGGGGGGATTCACCCCTCCACTTT
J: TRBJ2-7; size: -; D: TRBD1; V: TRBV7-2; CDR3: CASSRDREYEQYF; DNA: TGTGCCAGCAGCCGAGACAGGGAATACGAGCAGTACTTC
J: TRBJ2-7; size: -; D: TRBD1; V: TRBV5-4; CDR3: CASSIGPGQGAIYEQYF; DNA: TGTGCCAGCAGCATTGGCCCGGGACAGGGGGCTATCTACGAGCAGTACTTC
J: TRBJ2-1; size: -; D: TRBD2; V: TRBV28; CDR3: CASSALAGETYNEQFF; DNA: TGTGCCAGCAGTGCCCTAGCGGGAGAGACCTACAATGAGCAGTTCTTC
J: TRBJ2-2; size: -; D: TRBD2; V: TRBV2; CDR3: CASIRERESELFF; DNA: TGTGCCAGCATACGAGAGCGGGAGTCGGAGCTGTTTTTT
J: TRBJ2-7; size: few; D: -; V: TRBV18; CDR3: CASSPLQGEQYF; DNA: TGTGCCAGCTCACCCCTGCAGGGGGAGCAGTACTTC
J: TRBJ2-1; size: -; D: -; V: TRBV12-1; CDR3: CASSYPREVGNEQFF; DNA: TGTGCCAGCAGCTACCCACGGGAGGTGGGCAATGAGCAGTTCTTC
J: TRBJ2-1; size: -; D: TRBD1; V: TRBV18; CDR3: CASSERTGPREQLF; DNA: TGTGCCAGCTCAGAAAGGACAGGCCCCAGGGAGCAGCTCTTC
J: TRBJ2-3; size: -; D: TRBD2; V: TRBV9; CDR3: CASSGGAGEPDTQYF; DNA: TGTGCCAGCAGCGGAGGGGCGGGAGAGCCAGATACGCAGTATTTT
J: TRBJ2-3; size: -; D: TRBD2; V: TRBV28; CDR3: CASSLLAGSDTQYF; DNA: TGTGCCAGCAGTTTACTAGCGGGTTCGGATACGCAGTATTTT
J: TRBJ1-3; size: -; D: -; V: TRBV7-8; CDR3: CASSLATSGTASGNTIYF; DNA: TGTGCCAGCAGCTTAGCGACTTCCGGGACGGCCTCTGGAAACACCATATATTTT
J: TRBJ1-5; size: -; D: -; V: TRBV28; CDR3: CASLSWGQPNQPQHF; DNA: TGTGCCAGCCTCTCGTGGGGGCAACCAAATCAGCCCCAGCATTTT
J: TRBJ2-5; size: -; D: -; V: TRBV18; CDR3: CASSPISTQETQYF; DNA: TGTGCCAGCTCACCAATCAGTACCCAAGAGACCCAGTACTTC
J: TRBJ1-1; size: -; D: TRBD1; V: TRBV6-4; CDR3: CASSVTQGDTEAFF; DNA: TGTGCCAGCAGTGTCACACAGGGGGACACTGAAGCTTTCTTT
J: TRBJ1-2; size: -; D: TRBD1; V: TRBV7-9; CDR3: CASSLVEGQGGNYGYTF; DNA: TGTGCCAGCAGCTTAGTTGAAGGACAGGGGGGTAACTATGGCTACACCTTC
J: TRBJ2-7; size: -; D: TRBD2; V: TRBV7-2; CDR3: CASSRLAGSYEQYF; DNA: TGTGCCAGCAGCAGACTAGCGGGATCCTACGAGCAGTACTTC
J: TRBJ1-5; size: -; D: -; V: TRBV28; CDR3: CASRPMLAPNQPQHF; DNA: TGTGCCAGCAGACCCATGTTAGCCCCGAATCAGCCCCAGCATTTT
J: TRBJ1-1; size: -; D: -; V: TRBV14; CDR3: CASSQGYNTEAFF; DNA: TGTGCCAGCAGCCAAGGGTACAACACTGAAGCTTTCTTT
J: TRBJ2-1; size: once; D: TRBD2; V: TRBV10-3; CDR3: CAISEVLAGRNEQFF; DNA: TGTGCCATCAGTGAGGTTCTAGCGGGAAGGAATGAGCAGTTCTTC
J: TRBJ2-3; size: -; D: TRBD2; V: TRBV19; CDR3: CASSPRTSGRRTDTQYF; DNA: TGTGCCAGTAGTCCCCGGACTAGCGGGAGGCGCACAGATACGCAGTATTTT
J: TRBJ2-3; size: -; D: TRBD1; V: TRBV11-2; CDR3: CASSRDRADTQYF; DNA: TGTGCCAGCAGCCGGGACAGGGCGGATACGCAGTATTTT
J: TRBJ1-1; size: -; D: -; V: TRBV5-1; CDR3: CASSPGSNTEAFF; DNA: TGCGCCAGCAGCCCCGGGTCTAACACTGAAGCTTTCTTT
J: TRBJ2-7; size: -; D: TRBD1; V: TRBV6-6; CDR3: CASSYLTGTGGYEQYF; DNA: TGTGCCAGCAGTTACCTCACTGGGACAGGCGGTTACGAGCAGTACTTC
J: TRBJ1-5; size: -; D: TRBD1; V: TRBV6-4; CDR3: CASSDPSPRGRGPYQPQHF; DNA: TGTGCCAGCAGTGACCCGAGTCCACGGGGCAGGGGGCCCTATCAGCCCCAGCATTTT
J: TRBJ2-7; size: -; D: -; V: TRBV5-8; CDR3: CASSLRTHSSYEQYF; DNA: TGTGCCAGCAGCTTAAGGACTCACTCCTCCTACGAGCAGTACTTC
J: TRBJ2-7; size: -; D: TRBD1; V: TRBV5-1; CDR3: CASSLRPGQGAREQYF; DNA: TGCGCCAGCAGCTTAAGACCGGGACAGGGGGCGAGAGAGCAGTACTTC
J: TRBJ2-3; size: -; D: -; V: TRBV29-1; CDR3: CSVEARYRGTDTQYF; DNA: TGCAGCGTTGAAGCGAGGTACAGGGGCACAGATACGCAGTATTTT
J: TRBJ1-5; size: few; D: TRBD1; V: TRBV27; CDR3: CASSLWGTDNQPQHF; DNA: TGTGCCAGCAGTTTATGGGGGACAGATAATCAGCCCCAGCATTTT
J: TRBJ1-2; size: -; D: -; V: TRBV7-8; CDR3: CASSAMTGQTNYGYTF; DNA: TGTGCCAGCAGCGCCATGACAGGACAGACTAACTATGGCTACACCTTC
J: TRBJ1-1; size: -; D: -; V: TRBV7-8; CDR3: CASSLPKGTTEAFF; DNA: TGTGCCAGCAGCTTACCAAAGGGGACCACTGAAGCTTTCTTT
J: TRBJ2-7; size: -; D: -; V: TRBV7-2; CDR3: CASSFTRYEQYF; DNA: TGTGCCAGCAGCTTTACCCGCTACGAGCAGTACTTC
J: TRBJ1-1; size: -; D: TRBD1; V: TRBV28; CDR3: CASRPGTGKMNTEAFF; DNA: TGTGCCAGCAGACCCGGGACAGGGAAAATGAACACTGAAGCTTTCTTT
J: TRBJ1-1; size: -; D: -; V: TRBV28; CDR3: CASAEGGVQAFF; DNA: TGTGCCAGCGCCGAAGGTGGTGTGCAAGCTTTCTTT
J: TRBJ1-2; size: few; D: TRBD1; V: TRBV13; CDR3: CASSRIQGGNYGYTF; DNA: TGTGCCAGCAGCCGAATACAGGGGGGCAACTATGGCTACACCTTC
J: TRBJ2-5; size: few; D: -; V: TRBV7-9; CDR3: CASSPGPKETQYF; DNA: TGTGCCAGCAGCCCGGGACCTAAAGAGACCCAGTACTTC
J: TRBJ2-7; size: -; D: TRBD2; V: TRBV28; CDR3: CASRPGTSDYEQYF; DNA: TGTGCCAGCAGGCCCGGGACTAGCGACTACGAGCAGTACTTC
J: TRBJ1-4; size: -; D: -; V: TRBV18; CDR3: CASSPDRLNEKLFF; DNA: TGTGCCAGCTCACCCGACAGACTTAATGAAAAACTGTTTTTT
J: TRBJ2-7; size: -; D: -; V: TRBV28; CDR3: CASSFTSGWESSYEQYF; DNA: TGTGCCAGCAGTTTCACGAGTGGTTGGGAAAGCTCCTACGAGCAGTACTTC
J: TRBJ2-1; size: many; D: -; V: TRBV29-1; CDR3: CSVGSVSPYNEQFF; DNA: TGCAGCGTTGGGTCGGTCTCACCCTACAATGAGCAGTTCTTC
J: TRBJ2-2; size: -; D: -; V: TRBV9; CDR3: CASSFRLGAGELFF; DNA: TGTGCCAGCAGCTTCAGGCTGGGGGCCGGGGAGCTGTTTTTT
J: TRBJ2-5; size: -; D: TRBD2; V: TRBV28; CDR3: CASSLAGVQETQYF; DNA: TGTGCCAGCAGTTTAGCGGGAGTCCAAGAGACCCAGTACTTC
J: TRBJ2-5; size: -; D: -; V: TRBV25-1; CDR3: CASIEGGSQETQYF; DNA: TGTGCCAGCATCGAGGGTGGGTCCCAAGAGACCCAGTACTTC
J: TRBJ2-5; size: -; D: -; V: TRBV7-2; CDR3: CASSLRQQETQYF; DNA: TGTGCCAGCAGCCTGAGACAGCAAGAGACCCAGTACTTC
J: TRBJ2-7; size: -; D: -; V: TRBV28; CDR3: CASRAGAPYEQYF; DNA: TGTGCCAGTAGGGCAGGGGCCCCCTACGAGCAGTACTTC
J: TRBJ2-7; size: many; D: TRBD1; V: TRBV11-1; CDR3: CASSLGGTGAYEQYF; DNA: TGTGCCAGCAGCTTAGGGGGGACAGGAGCCTACGAGCAGTACTTC
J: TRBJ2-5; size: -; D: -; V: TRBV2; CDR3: CASSDLDRETQYF; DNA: TGTGCCAGCAGTGACTTGGACAGAGAGACCCAGTACTTC
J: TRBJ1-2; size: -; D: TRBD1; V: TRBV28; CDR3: CASSTGQGIRDYGYTF; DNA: TGTGCCAGCAGTACGGGACAGGGGATTCGAGACTATGGCTACACCTTC
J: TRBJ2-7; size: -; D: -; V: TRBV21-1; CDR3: CASSLPSGIYEQYF; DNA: TGTGCCAGCAGCCTCCCTAGCGGGATATACGAGCAGTACTTC
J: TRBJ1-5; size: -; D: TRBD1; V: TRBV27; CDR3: CASGRQGLGNQPQHF; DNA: TGTGCCAGCGGTAGACAGGGATTGGGAAATCAGCCCCAGCATTTT
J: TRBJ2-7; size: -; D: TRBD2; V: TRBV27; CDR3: CASSLLGLVDRNEQYF; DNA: TGTGCCAGCAGTTTATTAGGACTAGTCGACCGCAACGAGCAGTACTTC
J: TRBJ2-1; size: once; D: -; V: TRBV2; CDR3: CASRRGTNEQFF; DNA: TGTGCCAGCAGACGGGGGACCAATGAGCAGTTCTTC
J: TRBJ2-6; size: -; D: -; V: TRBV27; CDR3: CASSLYGNHAGANVLTF; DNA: TGTGCCAGCAGTTTATATGGCAACCACGCTGGGGCCAACGTCCTGACTTTC
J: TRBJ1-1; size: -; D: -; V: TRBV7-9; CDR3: CASSLPPNTEAFF; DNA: TGTGCCAGCAGCTTACCACCCAACACTGAAGCTTTCTTT
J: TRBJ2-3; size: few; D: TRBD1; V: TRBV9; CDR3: CASSLRDRETDTQYF; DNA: TGTGCCAGCAGTCTGAGGGACAGGGAAACAGATACGCAGTATTTT